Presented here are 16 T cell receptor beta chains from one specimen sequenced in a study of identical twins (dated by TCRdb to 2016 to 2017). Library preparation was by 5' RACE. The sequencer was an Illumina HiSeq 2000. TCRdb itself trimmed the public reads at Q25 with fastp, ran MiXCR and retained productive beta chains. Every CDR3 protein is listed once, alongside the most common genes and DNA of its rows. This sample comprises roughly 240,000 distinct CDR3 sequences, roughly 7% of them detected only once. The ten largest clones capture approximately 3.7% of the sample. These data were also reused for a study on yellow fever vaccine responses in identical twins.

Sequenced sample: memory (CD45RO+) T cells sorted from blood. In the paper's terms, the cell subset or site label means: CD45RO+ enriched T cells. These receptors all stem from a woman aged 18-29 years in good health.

CDR3 sequence (DNA): TGTGCCAGCAGCCAAACTAGTATGGATACGCAGTATTTT. It codes for CASSQTSMDTQYF. The chain links TRBV3-1 to TRBJ2-3, with D possibly being TRBD2 (5 bases). Germline loops: CDR1 LGHDT, CDR2 YNNKEL (reference sequence). Trimming shortened V by 2 bases and J by 6 bases, and 9 bases separated the two germline ends. This CDR3 spans 13 amino acids.

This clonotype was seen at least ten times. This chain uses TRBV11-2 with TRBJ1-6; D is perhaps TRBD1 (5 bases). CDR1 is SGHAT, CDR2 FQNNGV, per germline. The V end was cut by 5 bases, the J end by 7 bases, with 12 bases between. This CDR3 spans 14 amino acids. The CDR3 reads CASSVGERNSPLHF. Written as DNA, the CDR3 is TGTGCCAGCAGCGTAGGGGAGCGGAATTCACCCCTCCACTTT.

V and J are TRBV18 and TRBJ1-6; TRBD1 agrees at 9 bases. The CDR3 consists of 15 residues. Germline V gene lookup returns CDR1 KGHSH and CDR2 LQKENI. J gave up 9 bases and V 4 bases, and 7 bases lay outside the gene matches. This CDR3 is CASSLGTGIGSPLHF. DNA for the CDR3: TGTGCCAGCTCACTAGGGACAGGGATTGGTTCACCCCTCCACTTT. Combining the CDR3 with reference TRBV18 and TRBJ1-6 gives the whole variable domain NAGVMQNPRHLVRRRGQEARLRCSPMKGHSHVYWYRQLPEEGLKFMVYLQKENIIDESGMPKERFSAEFPKEGPSILRIQQVVRGDSAAYFCASSLGTGIGSPLHFGNGTRLTVT.

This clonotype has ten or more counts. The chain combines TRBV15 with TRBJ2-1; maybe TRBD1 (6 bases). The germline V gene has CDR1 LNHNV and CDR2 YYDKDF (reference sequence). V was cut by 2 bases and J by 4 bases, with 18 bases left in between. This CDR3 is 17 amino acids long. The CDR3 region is CATSRTRQVLPYNEQFF. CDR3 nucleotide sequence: TGTGCCACCAGCAGAACTAGACAGGTTCTCCCTTACAATGAGCAGTTCTTC.

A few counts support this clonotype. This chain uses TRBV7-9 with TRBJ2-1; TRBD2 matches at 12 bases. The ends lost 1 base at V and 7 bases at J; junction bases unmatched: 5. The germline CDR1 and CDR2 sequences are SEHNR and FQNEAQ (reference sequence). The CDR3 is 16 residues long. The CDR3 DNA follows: TGTGCCAGCAGCTTAGTCACTAGCGGGAGGTTGAATGAGCAGTTCTTC. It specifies CASSLVTSGRLNEQFF.

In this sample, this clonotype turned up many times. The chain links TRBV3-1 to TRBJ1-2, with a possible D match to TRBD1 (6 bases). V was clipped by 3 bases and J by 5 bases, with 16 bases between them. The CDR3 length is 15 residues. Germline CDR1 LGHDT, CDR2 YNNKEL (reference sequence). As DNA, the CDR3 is TGTGCCAGCAGCCATGGACAGCAGTCTCAGTATGGCTACACCTTC. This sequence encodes CASSHGQQSQYGYTF.

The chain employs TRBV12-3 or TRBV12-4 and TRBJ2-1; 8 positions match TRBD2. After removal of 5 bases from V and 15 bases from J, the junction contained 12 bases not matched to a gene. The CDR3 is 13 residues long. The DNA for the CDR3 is TGTGCCAGCAGTCGGACCAGTTTGACTAGCGCGTTCTTC. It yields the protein CASSRTSLTSAFF.

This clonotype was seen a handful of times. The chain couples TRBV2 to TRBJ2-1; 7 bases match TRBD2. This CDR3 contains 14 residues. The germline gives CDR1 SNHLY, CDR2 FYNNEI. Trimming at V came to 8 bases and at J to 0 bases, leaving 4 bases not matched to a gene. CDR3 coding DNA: TGTGCCAGCCTCTCTAGCGGCTCCTACAATGAGCAGTTCTTC. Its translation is CASLSSGSYNEQFF.

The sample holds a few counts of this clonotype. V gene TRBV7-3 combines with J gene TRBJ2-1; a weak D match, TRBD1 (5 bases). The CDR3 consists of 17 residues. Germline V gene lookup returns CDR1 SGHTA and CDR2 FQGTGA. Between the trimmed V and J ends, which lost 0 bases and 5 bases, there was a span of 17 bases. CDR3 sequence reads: CASSLTGTGKINNEQFF. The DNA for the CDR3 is TGTGCCAGCAGCTTAACCGGAACAGGAAAAATCAACAATGAGCAGTTCTTC.

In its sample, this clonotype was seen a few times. The CDR3: CASSFQGAAGELFF. The CDR3 region has the DNA TGTGCCAGCAGCTTTCAGGGGGCGGCCGGGGAGCTGTTTTTT. The chain uses TRBV11-3 and TRBJ2-2, with TRBD1 matching over 8 bases. V shed 3 bases, J shed 6 bases, and the junction held 3 bases outside the gene matches. Germline CDR1 reads SGHNT; CDR2 reads YENEEA. The CDR3 has 14 residues.

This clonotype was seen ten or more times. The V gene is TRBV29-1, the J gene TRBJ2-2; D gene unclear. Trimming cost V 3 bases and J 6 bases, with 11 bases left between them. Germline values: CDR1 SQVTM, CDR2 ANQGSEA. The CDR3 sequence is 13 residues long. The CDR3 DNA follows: TGCAGCGTTGATTTAGCTGAGTCCGGGGAGCTGTTTTTT. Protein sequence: CSVDLAESGELFF.

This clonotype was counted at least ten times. The DNA of the CDR3 is TGTGCCAGCAGCCAAGGCCACCAGGGTGCCTCCTATGGCTACACCTTC. Encoded protein: CASSQGHQGASYGYTF. The V call is TRBV3-1, the J call TRBJ1-2; TRBD1 is a possible D gene (5 bases). Germline V lookup: CDR1 LGHDT, CDR2 YNNKEL (reference sequence). The CDR3 spans 16 residues. Trimming removed 1 base from V and 4 bases from J, with 16 bases in between.

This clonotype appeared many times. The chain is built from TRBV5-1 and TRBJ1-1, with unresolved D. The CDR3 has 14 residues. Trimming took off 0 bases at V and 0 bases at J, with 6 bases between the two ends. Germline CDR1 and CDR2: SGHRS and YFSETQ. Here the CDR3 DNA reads TGCGCCAGCAGCTTGGACGGGATGAACACTGAAGCTTTCTTT. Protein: CASSLDGMNTEAFF.

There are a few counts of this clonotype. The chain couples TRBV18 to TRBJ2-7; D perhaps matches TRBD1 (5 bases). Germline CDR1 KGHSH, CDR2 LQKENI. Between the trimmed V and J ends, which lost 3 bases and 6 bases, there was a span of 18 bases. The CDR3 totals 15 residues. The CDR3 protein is CASSPSLRGNSEQYV. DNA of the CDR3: TGTGCCAGCTCACCGTCCCTAAGGGGAAACTCCGAGCAGTACGTC.

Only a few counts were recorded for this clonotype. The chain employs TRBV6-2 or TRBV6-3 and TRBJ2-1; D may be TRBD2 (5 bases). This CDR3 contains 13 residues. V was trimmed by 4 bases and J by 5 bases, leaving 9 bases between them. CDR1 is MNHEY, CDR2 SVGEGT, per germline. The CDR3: CASSSDSHNEQFF. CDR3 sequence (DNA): TGTGCCAGCAGTTCGGACTCTCACAATGAGCAGTTCTTC.

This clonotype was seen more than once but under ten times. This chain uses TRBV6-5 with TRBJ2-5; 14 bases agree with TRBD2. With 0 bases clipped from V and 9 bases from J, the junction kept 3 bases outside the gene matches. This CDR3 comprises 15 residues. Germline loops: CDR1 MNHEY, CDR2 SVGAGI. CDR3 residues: CASSYSTSGGAPQYF. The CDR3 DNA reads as TGTGCCAGCAGTTACTCGACTAGCGGGGGGGCCCCCCAGTACTTC.